Listed here is a single T cell receptor beta chain. As yet, its antigen is unknown. TCRdb fed the RT-PCR reads into MiXCR, producing one record per CDR3 protein. The table has roughly 710,000 distinct CDR3 sequences, 14% seen once; the top ten hold 7.5% to 8%. This sample is drawn from a study of response to subunit inactivated influenza vaccine. V was clipped by 6 bases and J by 0 bases, with 12 bases between them. Per the germline V gene, CDR1 is DFQATT and CDR2 is SNEGSKA (reference sequence). The CDR3 is 14 amino acids. Study conclusions and caveats: Each seasonal influenza vaccination recruits few new T cells, the authors suggested.

This chain links TRBV20-1 with TRBJ2-1; D uncertain. Sequencing used PBMCs from blood, obtained about 14 days before vaccination. The receptor's source is a man aged 45-65 years who received an inactivated influenza vaccine. The DNA of the CDR3 is TGCAGTGCAGAAGCGCTGAGCTCCTACAATGAGCAGTTCTTC. It is translated as CSAEALSSYNEQFF.